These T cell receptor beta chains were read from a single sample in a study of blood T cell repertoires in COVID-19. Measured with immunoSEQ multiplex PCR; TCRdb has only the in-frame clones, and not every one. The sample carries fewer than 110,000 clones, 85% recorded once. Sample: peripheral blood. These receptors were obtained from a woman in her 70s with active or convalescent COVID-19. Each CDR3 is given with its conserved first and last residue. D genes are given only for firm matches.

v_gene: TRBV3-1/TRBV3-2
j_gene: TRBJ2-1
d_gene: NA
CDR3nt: TGTGCCAGCAGCCCTACTGGCGGGGGCCCCCGTGAGCAGTTCTTC
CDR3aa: CASSPTGGGPREQFF

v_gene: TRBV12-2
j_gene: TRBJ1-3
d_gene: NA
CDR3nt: TGTGCAAGTCGCTTCGAAGGGACAAAGGGGGATCGGGCGGGAAACACCATATATTTT
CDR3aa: CASRFEGTKGDRAGNTIYF

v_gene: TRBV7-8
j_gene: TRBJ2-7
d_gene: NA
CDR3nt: TGTGCCAGCAGCTTACTCGGAGGGACCTCAAAAGGGGAGCAGTACTTC
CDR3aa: CASSLLGGTSKGEQYF

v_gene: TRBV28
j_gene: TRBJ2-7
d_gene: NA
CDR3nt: TGTGCCAGCAGGTCTACAGGGAGCGAGCAGTACTTC
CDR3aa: CASRSTGSEQYF

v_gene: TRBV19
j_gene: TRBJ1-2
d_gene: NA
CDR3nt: TGTGCCAGTAGTCAATTAGCAGGGTCCGGAAACTATGGCTACACCTTC
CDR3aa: CASSQLAGSGNYGYTF

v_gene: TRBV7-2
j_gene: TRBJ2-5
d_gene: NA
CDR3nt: TGTGCCAGCAGACACCGAGGGGGATCTCAAGAGACCCAGTACTTC
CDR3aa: CASRHRGGSQETQYF

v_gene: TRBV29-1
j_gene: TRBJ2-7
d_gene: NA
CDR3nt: TGCAGCGTTGAGTTAATTGGGAGCTACGAGCAGTACTTC
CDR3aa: CSVELIGSYEQYF

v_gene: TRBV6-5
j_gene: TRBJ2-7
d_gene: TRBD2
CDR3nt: TGTGCCAGCAGTTACCGGCTAGCGGGAGGAGGTAACGAGCAGTACTTC
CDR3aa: CASSYRLAGGGNEQYF

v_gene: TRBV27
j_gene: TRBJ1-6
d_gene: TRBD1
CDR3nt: TGTGCCAGCAGTTATTCGGACAGGGGGCAGGGACCCCTCCACTTT
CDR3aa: CASSYSDRGQGPLHF

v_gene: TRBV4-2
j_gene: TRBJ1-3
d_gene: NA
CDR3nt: TGTGCCAGCAGCCGCTCAGGGGAAGTTGGAAACACCATATATTTT
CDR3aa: CASSRSGEVGNTIYF

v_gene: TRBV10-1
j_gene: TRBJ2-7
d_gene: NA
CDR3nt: TGCGCCAGCAGTGAGGGGGGGTCCTCCTACGAGCAGTACTTC
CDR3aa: CASSEGGSSYEQYF